This T cell receptor beta chain was sequenced in a study of T cells in localized non-small cell lung cancer (dated by TCRdb to the early 2020s). For the wider study: The study examined T cell repertoires in hundreds of patients with early-stage NSCLC and compared tumors with uninvolved tumor-adjacent lungs. The cohort was made up of under 250 treatment-naive NSCLC patients whose localized lung tumors had been resected. NSCLC patients had a mean age of roughly 64 years, and about 140 were male and around 110 female. Broad study findings and their caveats: Because of the exploratory design, TCR variables were selected using unadjusted p-values without false-discovery rate correction. Of the top 100 tumor clones, a median of around 57 were detected in paired uninvolved adjacent lung; 28 were also among that lung's top 100. Uninvolved tumor-adjacent lung showed the highest T cell clonality, higher than tumor, which suggests more focused antigenic responses in the uninvolved tumor-adjacent lung. Multi-region tumor sequencing was not performed, so intratumor heterogeneity could not be excluded. Longer overall survival was associated with higher T cell density in blood, whereas shorter survival was associated with higher clonality in adjacent lung.

At diagnosis, tumor, uninvolved tumor-adjacent lung and peripheral blood were collected and then preserved as a mix of FFPE and fresh-frozen material. For TCR repertoire profiling, blood samples were analyzed in the form of peripheral blood mononuclear cells. The immunoSEQ Assay was used to sequence TCR beta CDR3 regions from DNA. The authors' pipeline ran thus. T cell density was computed as TCR beta template counts normalized to usable DNA estimated by amplifying housekeeping genes. Richness was estimated using the preseqR package, with extrapolation to 400,000 templates for PBMC samples and to 120,000 templates for tissue samples. Clonality was taken to be one minus Pielou's evenness. Tissue-enriched TCRs were identified by differential abundance testing using productive amino-acid clonotypes, minimum total count 5 and alpha 0.1. The Jaccard Index and the Morisita Overlap Index were used to quantify repertoire overlap between compartments. TCR beta CDR3s were clustered by GLIPH together with public tetramer-defined viral CDR3s, and at least three viral sequences plus V-gene enrichment were required for viral motifs. TCRdb took over this immuneACCESS table, retaining in-frame rearrangements with V and J assigned. Such tables are incomplete; in checked studies, under half of the missing clones stem from an unresolved V gene, and the remainder is unexplained. That table is the source of V, J and clone size, and D and trimming were worked out from the DNA. The sample table shows tens of thousands of clones, and 87% are seen once. Clones ranked in the top ten supply around 16% of the sample.

V and J are truncated by 5 bases and 3 bases respectively, leaving an intervening sequence of 10 bases. CDR3 length: 14 amino acids, cysteine to phenylalanine. The DNA shown is the 42-base CDR3, in frame from base 1. Via the germline V gene, CDR1 is ENHRY and CDR2 SYGVKD. A word on this clone: Its recognized antigen is unknown. It has no much larger one-base neighbor in the sample; base qualities were not kept.

Specimen: peripheral blood, collected before any cancer treatment. The chain joins TRBV10-3 to TRBJ2-2; the D gene remains uncertain. The clonotype was recovered from a man aged 40 to 75 with stage I squamous cell lung carcinoma. CDR3 sequence: CAISPLRDTGELFF. The sequenced DNA is TGTGCCATCAGTCCCTTGAGAGACACCGGGGAGCTGTTTTTT.